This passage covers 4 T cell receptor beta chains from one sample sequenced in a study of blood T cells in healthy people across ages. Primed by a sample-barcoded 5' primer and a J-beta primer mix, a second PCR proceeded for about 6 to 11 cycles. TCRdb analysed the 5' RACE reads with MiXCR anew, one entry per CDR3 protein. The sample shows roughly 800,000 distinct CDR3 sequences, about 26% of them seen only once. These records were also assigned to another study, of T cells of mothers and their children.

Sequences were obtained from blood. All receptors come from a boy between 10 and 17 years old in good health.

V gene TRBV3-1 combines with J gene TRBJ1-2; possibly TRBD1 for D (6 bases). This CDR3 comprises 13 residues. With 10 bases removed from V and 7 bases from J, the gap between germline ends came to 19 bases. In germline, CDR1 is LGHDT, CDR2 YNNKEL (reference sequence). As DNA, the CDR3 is TGTGCCACCCGAGGGGGGGGGCAGGGTGGCTACACCTTC. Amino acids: CATRGGGQGGYTF.

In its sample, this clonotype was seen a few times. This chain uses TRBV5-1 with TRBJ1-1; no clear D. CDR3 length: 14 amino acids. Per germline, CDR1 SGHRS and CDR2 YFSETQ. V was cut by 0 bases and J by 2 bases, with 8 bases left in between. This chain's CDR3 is CASSLAQTNTEAFF. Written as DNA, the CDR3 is TGCGCCAGCAGCTTGGCACAGACAAACACTGAAGCTTTCTTT.

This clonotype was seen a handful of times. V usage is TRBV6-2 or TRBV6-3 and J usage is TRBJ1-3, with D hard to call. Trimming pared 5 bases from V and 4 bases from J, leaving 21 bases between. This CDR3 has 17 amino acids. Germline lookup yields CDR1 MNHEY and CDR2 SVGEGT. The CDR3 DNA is TGTGCCAGCAGTATAACCCCGGCGGCTCTGGGGGGAAACACCATATATTTT. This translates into CASSITPAALGGNTIYF.

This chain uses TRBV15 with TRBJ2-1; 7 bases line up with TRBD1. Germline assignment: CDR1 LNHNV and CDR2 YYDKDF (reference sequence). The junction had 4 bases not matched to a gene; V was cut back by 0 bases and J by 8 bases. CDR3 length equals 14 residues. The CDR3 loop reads CATSRETGIDEQFF. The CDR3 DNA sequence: TGTGCCACCAGCAGAGAGACAGGGATCGATGAGCAGTTCTTC.